The sequence of this T cell receptor (beta chain) was determined in a study of CD8+ T cells in alopecia areata. Findings and caveats of the study: Scalp samples also yield sequences of resident alphabeta T cells from normal skin. Clonality exceeded that of normal scalp in lesional scalp, most notably in alopecia totalis/universalis. Patients displayed less clarity in TCR sharing than mice, a finding possibly related to HLA.

Both CD4+ and CD8+ T cells were separated by sorting PBMCs. V lost 0 bases and J 3 bases, leaving 9 bases between the germline ends. Germline V gene sequence: CDR1 SGDLS, CDR2 YYNGEE. The CDR3 length is 14 residues. RNA was extracted and reverse transcribed into cDNA as the sequencing template. The repertoire was sequenced with immunoSEQ multiplex PCR; TCRdb's copy has only in-frame clones and lacks some. There are 200,000 or so clones in the sample; 56% occur only once, and roughly 5% lies in the top ten. Note on this clone: Antigen specificity is unknown.

Material: CD8+ T cells sorted from blood. This receptor was identified in a human donor in good health. This chain uses TRBV9 with TRBJ1-1; D is undetermined. The chain's CDR3 is CASSVATGDTEAFF. CDR3 in DNA: TGTGCCAGCAGCGTAGCTACTGGGGACACTGAAGCTTTCTTT. Together with reference TRBV9 and TRBJ1-1, the CDR3 gives the full variable domain: DSGVTQTPKHLITATGQRVTLRCSPRSGDLSVYWYQQSLDQGLQFLIQYYNGEERAKGNILERFSAQQFPDLHSELNLSSLELGDSALYFCASSVATGDTEAFFGQGTRLTVV.